The 12 T cell receptor beta chains reported below all come from one sample, sequenced in a study of CD8 T cells in ankylosing spondylitis (dated by TCRdb to 2016 to 2017). Library prep was done by 5' RACE. These reads were obtained on an Illumina HiSeq 2500. TCRdb reprocessed the public reads (quality trimming at Q25 with fastp, clone calling with MiXCR) and kept in-frame beta chains. Identical CDR3 proteins give one entry, which carries the most common genes and DNA. This sample lists 200,000 to 250,000 distinct CDR3 sequences; around 24% were detected once. The top ten clonotypes cover less than 8.5% of the sample. The sequenced sample consisted of blood, either unsorted or a sorted T cell fraction (not recorded which). These receptors originate from a male donor with ankylosing spondylitis or in good health (not recorded which).

The rearrangement joins TRBV7-2 to TRBJ2-1, with 8 bases that match TRBD2. This CDR3 has 14 residues. Germline V gives CDR1 SGHTA, CDR2 FQGNSA. V lost 1 base to trimming and J lost 4 bases; unmatched junction nucleotides: 0. CDR3 nucleotide sequence: TGTGCCAGCAGCTTAGAGCGGGGGTACAATGAGCAGTTCTTC. This encodes CASSLERGYNEQFF.

This clonotype appeared many times. V and J are TRBV5-1 and TRBJ2-1, with 10 bases that match TRBD2. Germline CDR1 reads SGHRS; CDR2 reads YFSETQ. The trim removed 2 bases at V and 0 bases at J, leaving 5 bases unmatched. CDR3 size: 17 residues. CDR3 sequence: CASSFPSGSLSYNEQFF. The CDR3 DNA reads as TGCGCCAGCAGCTTTCCTAGCGGGAGCCTCTCCTACAATGAGCAGTTCTTC. Full variable domain (rest looked up from reference TRBV5-1 and TRBJ2-1): KAGVTQTPRYLIKTRGQQVTLSCSPISGHRSVSWYQQTPGQGLQFLFEYFSETQRNKGNFPGRFSGRQFSNSRSEMNVSTLELGDSALYLCASSFPSGSLSYNEQFFGPGTRLTVL.

J is TRBJ2-3 and V is TRBV6-1; 8 bases are a match to TRBD2. With V trimmed by 6 bases and J by 3 bases, 8 bases remained unmatched. There are 15 residues in the CDR3. Germline CDR1 reads MNHNS; CDR2 reads SASEGT. This chain's CDR3 is CASSGGGAGTDTQYF. CDR3 DNA sequence: TGTGCCAGCAGCGGGGGGGGTGCAGGGACAGATACGCAGTATTTT.

J is TRBJ1-2 and V is TRBV7-9; D remains unclear. The germline CDR1 and CDR2 sequences are SEHNR and FQNEAQ (reference sequence). The V end was cut by 3 bases, the J end by 4 bases, with 18 bases between. The CDR3 sequence is 16 residues long. The CDR3 nucleotides read TGTGCCAGCAGCTTCCCCGGGCTAAGCAGTCCCTATGGCTACACCTTC. Its translation is CASSFPGLSSPYGYTF.

The chain employs TRBV29-1 and TRBJ2-5; 8 nucleotides line up with TRBD1. Looked up from germline, CDR1 is SQVTM and CDR2 is ANQGSEA. V was pared by 8 bases and J by 3 bases, with 8 bases of the junction left unmatched. CDR3 length: 13 residues. CDR3 nucleotide sequence: TGCAGCTCCCGGACAGGGAAAAAAGAGACCCAGTACTTC. This codes for CSSRTGKKETQYF.

This clonotype was recorded a few times. The V and J genes are TRBV12-3 or TRBV12-4 and TRBJ2-5; D gene ambiguous. Trimming shortened V by 3 bases and J by 5 bases, and 10 bases separated the two germline ends. The CDR3 totals 13 residues. In nucleotides, the CDR3 is TGTGCCAGCAGTTTGGATTTGTGGGAGACCCAGTACTTC. It yields the protein CASSLDLWETQYF.

The chain combines TRBV6-1 with TRBJ1-2; no reliable D call. CDR3 length: 13 amino acids. Germline CDR1 MNHNS, CDR2 SASEGT. V was pared by 6 bases and J by 7 bases, with 15 bases between. CDR3 protein: CASSQPGDLGYTF. CDR3 DNA: TGTGCCAGCAGCCAACCTGGAGATCTTGGCTACACCTTC.

In this sample, this clonotype turned up a few times. The chain couples TRBV12-3 or TRBV12-4 to TRBJ2-1; the D gene is possibly TRBD1 (6 bases). Trimming took 6 bases from V and 11 from J, leaving 11 bases between them. The CDR3 is 11 amino acids. CDR3 region: CASRRTEKQFF. The DNA for the CDR3 is TGTGCCAGCAGGCGGACAGAGAAGCAGTTCTTC.

This clonotype was recorded at least ten times. This chain connects TRBV4-2 to TRBJ2-5; TRBD1 agrees at 7 bases. CDR1 and CDR2 from the germline V gene are LGHNA and YNFKEQ. Germline trimming cut 4 bases from V and 3 bases from J; bases unmatched to any gene: 11. The CDR3 is made up of 16 amino acids. This CDR3 is CASSRGRADREETQYF. Written as DNA, the CDR3 is TGTGCCAGCAGCCGAGGGAGAGCCGACAGGGAAGAGACCCAGTACTTC.

This clonotype was picked up many times. The rearrangement links TRBV3-1 to TRBJ2-1; 7 positions agree with TRBD1. CDR3 length equals 14 residues. Germline V CDR1 and CDR2: LGHDT, YNNKEL (reference sequence). V gave up 1 base and J gave up 4 bases; unmatched junction bases: 1. Here the CDR3 reads CASSQGQGYNEQFF. The CDR3 DNA reads as TGTGCCAGCAGCCAAGGACAGGGATACAATGAGCAGTTCTTC.

The V and J genes are TRBV20-1 and TRBJ1-2; D is ambiguous. This CDR3 region has 14 residues. V was pared by 4 bases and J by 0 bases, with 12 bases between. Germline V gives CDR1 DFQATT, CDR2 SNEGSKA (reference sequence). CDR3 coding DNA: TGCAGTGCTACAAAATCGGCAGCTAACTATGGCTACACCTTC. This encodes CSATKSAANYGYTF.

V gene TRBV5-1 combines with J gene TRBJ2-7, with D possibly called TRBD1 or TRBD2 (5 bases each). This CDR3 has 19 residues. Germline values: CDR1 SGHRS, CDR2 YFSETQ. V was cut by 0 bases and J by 3 bases, with 25 bases left in between. The CDR3 sequence is CASSLVAGGLGVWDYEQYF. The DNA for the CDR3 is TGCGCCAGCAGCTTGGTGGCGGGCGGGCTGGGGGTTTGGGACTACGAGCAGTACTTC.